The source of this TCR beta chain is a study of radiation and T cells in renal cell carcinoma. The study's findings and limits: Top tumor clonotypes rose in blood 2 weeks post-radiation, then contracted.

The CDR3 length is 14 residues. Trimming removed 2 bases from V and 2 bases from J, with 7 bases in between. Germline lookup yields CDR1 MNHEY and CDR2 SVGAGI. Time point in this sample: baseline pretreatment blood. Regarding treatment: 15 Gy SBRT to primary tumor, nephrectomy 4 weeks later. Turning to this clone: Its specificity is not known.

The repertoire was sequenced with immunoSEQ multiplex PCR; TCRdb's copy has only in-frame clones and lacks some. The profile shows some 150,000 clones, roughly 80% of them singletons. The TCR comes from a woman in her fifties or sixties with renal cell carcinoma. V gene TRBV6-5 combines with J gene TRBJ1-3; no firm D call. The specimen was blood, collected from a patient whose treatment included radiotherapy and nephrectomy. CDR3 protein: CASSYAIPGNTIYF. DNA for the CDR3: TGTGCCAGCAGTTACGCCATTCCTGGAAACACCATATATTTT.